The 26 T cell receptor beta chains presented below share a single source sample, sequenced in a study of blood T cell repertoires in COVID-19. TCRdb keeps only in-frame clones here, not all; method: immunoSEQ multiplex PCR. This sample carries hundreds of thousands of clones, more than 80% of them seen once, and the ten largest clones take 1% to 1.3%. Sequenced material: PBMCs or T cells enriched from blood (not recorded which). The source is a young man who had recovered from COVID-19.

V is TRBV7-9 and J is TRBJ2-2; 8 nucleotides agree with TRBD1. The germline V gene encodes CDR1 SEHNR and CDR2 FQNEAQ (reference sequence). V dropped 1 base and J dropped 4; count of bases not matched to a gene: 11. There are 18 residues in the CDR3. The CDR3 region is CASSLVGRQGASTGELFF. In nucleotides, the CDR3 is TGTGCCAGCAGCTTAGTGGGTCGTCAGGGGGCGAGCACCGGGGAGCTGTTTTTT.

The chain has TRBV7-8 and TRBJ2-5, with D possibly being TRBD1 (6 bases). Per the germline V gene, CDR1 is SGHVS and CDR2 is FQNEAQ. Trimming pared 5 bases from V and 5 bases from J, leaving 18 bases between. The CDR3 contains 15 residues. The CDR3, as DNA: TGTGCCAGCAGCAGAACTACGGACAGACCGGAGACCCAGTACTTC. Its protein is CASSRTTDRPETQYF.

The V call is TRBV24-1, the J call TRBJ1-4; D is uncertain. The CDR3 contains 13 residues. The germline V gene has CDR1 KGHDR and CDR2 SFDVKD. Deletions cut 4 bases from V and 8 bases from J, with 10 bases between. The CDR3 spells CATSDHAGEKLFF. In nucleotides, the CDR3 is TGTGCCACCAGTGACCACGCGGGGGAAAAACTGTTTTTT.

V and J are TRBV9 and TRBJ2-1; D might be TRBD2 (5 bases). The CDR3 sequence is 13 residues long. CDR1 and CDR2 from the germline V gene are SGDLS and YYNGEE. The V end lost 4 bases, the J end lost 8 bases, and 13 bases lay between the germline ends. CDR3 DNA sequence: TGTGCCAGCAGCCGAAGAGCTAGCCATGAGCAGTTCTTC. It encodes CASSRRASHEQFF. The variable domain in full, completed from reference TRBV9 and TRBJ2-1, reads DSGVTQTPKHLITATGQRVTLRCSPRSGDLSVYWYQQSLDQGLQFLIQYYNGEERAKGNILERFSAQQFPDLHSELNLSSLELGDSALYFCASSRRASHEQFFGPGTRLTVL.

The chain employs TRBV5-4 and TRBJ1-1; D unresolved. CDR3 length: 13 amino acids. Trimming removed 4 bases from V and 10 bases from J, with 17 bases in between. CDR1 and CDR2 (germline): SGHNT, YYREEE (reference sequence). CDR3 nucleotides: TGTGCCAGCAGCACCCCCTTCATATCCGGAGCTTTCTTT. This gives the protein CASSTPFISGAFF.

The chain is built from TRBV9 and TRBJ1-4; weak D call: TRBD1 (6 bases). Germline loops: CDR1 SGDLS, CDR2 YYNGEE. The length of the CDR3 is 15 residues. V shed 4 bases and J shed 4 bases, with 14 bases lying between them. The DNA for the CDR3 is TGTGCCAGCAGCTCCAGCGGGGGGCTTAATGAAAAACTGTTTTTT. Protein product: CASSSSGGLNEKLFF.

V usage is TRBV27 and J usage is TRBJ2-7, with a possible D match to TRBD2 (6 bases). The germline V gene encodes CDR1 MNHEY and CDR2 SMNVEV (reference sequence). This CDR3 has 14 residues. The V end was cut by 8 bases, the J end by 4 bases, with 18 bases between. CDR3 in amino acids: CASSSSGSRYEQYF. The CDR3 DNA follows: TGTGCCAGCTCTTCTTCCGGGAGTAGATACGAGCAGTACTTC.

V and J are TRBV5-1 and TRBJ2-4; TRBD2 aligns across 9 bases. Germline V lookup: CDR1 SGHRS, CDR2 YFSETQ. The V and J ends lost 4 bases and 2 bases, in that order; junction bases with no gene match: 10. The CDR3 is 17 residues long. The DNA of the CDR3 is TGCGCCAGCAGCCCCAGTAGCGGGAGTAAGTCCAAAAACATTCAGTACTTC. It is translated as CASSPSSGSKSKNIQYF. The complete variable domain, with remaining parts taken from reference TRBV5-1 and TRBJ2-4, reads KAGVTQTPRYLIKTRGQQVTLSCSPISGHRSVSWYQQTPGQGLQFLFEYFSETQRNKGNFPGRFSGRQFSNSRSEMNVSTLELGDSALYLCASSPSSGSKSKNIQYFGAGTRLSVL.

The V gene is TRBV28, the J gene TRBJ1-3; D unclear. CDR1 is MDHEN and CDR2 is SYDVKM in the germline V gene. The CDR3 has 14 amino acids. Trimming pared 7 bases from V and 0 bases from J, leaving 10 bases between. The CDR3 loop is CASIGQPSGNTIYF. CDR3 DNA: TGTGCCAGCATTGGGCAGCCCTCTGGAAACACCATATATTTT.

CDR3 sequence (DNA): TGCGCCAGCAGCTTGGGGACTAGCGGAGTCCTCTACAATGAGCAGTTCTTC. It codes for CASSLGTSGVLYNEQFF. The V gene is TRBV5-1, the J gene TRBJ2-1; the match to TRBD2 covers 10 bases. Losses at the gene ends were 0 bases for V and 3 bases for J; bases not matched to a gene: 6. The germline V gene encodes CDR1 SGHRS and CDR2 YFSETQ. The CDR3 runs 17 residues. Filled out from reference TRBV5-1 and TRBJ2-1, the complete variable domain reads KAGVTQTPRYLIKTRGQQVTLSCSPISGHRSVSWYQQTPGQGLQFLFEYFSETQRNKGNFPGRFSGRQFSNSRSEMNVSTLELGDSALYLCASSLGTSGVLYNEQFFGPGTRLTVL.

This clone was counted once. The CDR3: CASSLAAGGFRGNTIYF. For the CDR3, the DNA is TGTGCCAGCAGCTTGGCAGCGGGGGGGTTCCGTGGAAACACCATATATTTT. The rearrangement links TRBV5-5 to TRBJ1-3, with D possibly matching TRBD1 (5 bases). The CDR3 spans 17 residues. V was clipped by 0 bases and J by 3 bases, with 16 bases between them. The germline gives CDR1 SGHKS, CDR2 YYEKEE (reference sequence).

V gene TRBV3-1 (or the pseudogene TRBV3-2) combines with J gene TRBJ1-4; no firm D call. The germline V gene encodes CDR1 LGHDT and CDR2 YNNKEL (reference sequence). V was cut by 5 bases and J by 0 bases, with 13 bases left in between. CDR3 length equals 16 residues. In DNA form, the CDR3 reads TGTGCCAGCAGCGGGCAAGTCTCTGCAACTAATGAAAAACTGTTTTTT. Its translation: CASSGQVSATNEKLFF.

This sequence joins TRBV20-1 and TRBJ2-3; D is perhaps TRBD2 (6 bases). The CDR3 is made up of 11 amino acids. CDR1 is DFQATT and CDR2 is SNEGSKA in the germline V gene (reference sequence). The CDR3 region has the DNA TGCACCGGAGGGACCCCAGATACGCAGTATTTT. Translating gives CTGGTPDTQYF.

The chain joins TRBV28 to TRBJ2-5; 7 bases map to TRBD2. V shed 4 bases and J 4 bases; nucleotides not matched to a gene: 15. Germline V lookup: CDR1 MDHEN, CDR2 SYDVKM. CDR3 length: 17 amino acids. DNA of the CDR3: TGTGCCAGCAGTTCCCCAGGCGGGGGAGGGATGGGAGAGACCCAGTACTTC. The encoded protein is CASSSPGGGGMGETQYF.

The chain has TRBV22-1 and TRBJ2-1; the table calls TRBD2, which could not be checked here. TRBV22-1 is shown as a pseudogene. The CDR3 sequence is 17 residues long. DNA for the CDR3: TGTCCTGGGAGCCCAGGGACGCCGGGACTAGCGGAAAATGAGCAGTTCTTC. It specifies CPGSPGTPGLAENEQFF.

This clone has more than one count but fewer than ten. This sequence joins TRBV7-9 and TRBJ1-1; D is unresolved. The CDR3 totals 13 residues. CDR1 and CDR2 from the germline V gene are SEHNR and FQNEAQ (reference sequence). Deletions cut 5 bases from V and 4 bases from J, with 11 bases between. This chain's CDR3 is CASSTQARTEAFF. Written as DNA, the CDR3 is TGTGCCAGCAGCACTCAGGCTCGCACTGAAGCTTTCTTT. The whole variable domain, filled in from reference TRBV7-9 and TRBJ1-1, reads DTGVSQNPRHKITKRGQNVTFRCDPISEHNRLYWYRQTLGQGPEFLTYFQNEAQLEKSRLLSDRFSAERPKGSFSTLEIQRTEQGDSAMYLCASSTQARTEAFFGQGTRLTVV.

This clone is a singleton in its sample. This chain links TRBV2 with TRBJ2-2; 10 bases match TRBD1. The CDR3 consists of 15 residues. The germline gives CDR1 SNHLY, CDR2 FYNNEI. Germline trimming cut 5 bases from V and 1 base from J; bases unmatched to any gene: 1. CDR3 region: CASSWTGGNTGELFF. In DNA form, the CDR3 reads TGTGCCAGCAGTTGGACAGGGGGGAACACCGGGGAGCTGTTTTTT.

The table lists this clone with a count of one. The chain recombines TRBV28 with TRBJ2-7, with 7 bases aligning to TRBD2. The length of the CDR3 is 12 residues. The germline V gene has CDR1 MDHEN and CDR2 SYDVKM. The V and J ends lost 8 bases and 4 bases, in that order; junction bases with no gene match: 5. Here the CDR3 reads CASGEGGYEQYF. The CDR3 nucleotides read TGTGCCAGCGGGGAGGGAGGTTACGAGCAGTACTTC.

This sequence joins TRBV4-1 and TRBJ2-1, with D perhaps matching TRBD2 (5 bases). There are 15 residues in the CDR3. Trimming cost V 8 bases and J 7 bases, with 21 bases left between them. Germline CDR1 MGHRA, CDR2 YSYEKL. The CDR3 is CASAPLGAVLNEQFF. The DNA for the CDR3 is TGCGCCAGCGCCCCCTTGGGAGCAGTGCTAAATGAGCAGTTCTTC.

The rearrangement joins TRBV7-9 to TRBJ1-2, with D possibly matching TRBD1 (6 bases). CDR3 length equals 15 residues. Germline assignment: CDR1 SEHNR and CDR2 FQNEAQ (reference sequence). The V and J ends lost 0 bases and 4 bases respectively, with 12 bases between them. The CDR3 DNA is TGTGCCAGCAGCTTAGCGGGGGCGGGCCTCTATGGCTACACCTTC. This encodes CASSLAGAGLYGYTF.

The V and J genes are TRBV28 and TRBJ2-7, with D possibly TRBD1 on 5 matching bases. Germline V gene sequence: CDR1 MDHEN, CDR2 SYDVKM. This CDR3 is 13 amino acids long. Trimming took off 7 bases at V and 2 bases at J, with 12 bases between the two ends. CDR3 amino acids: CASTPTTAYEQYF. Written as DNA, the CDR3 is TGTGCCAGCACCCCAACGACAGCCTACGAGCAGTACTTC.

The chain has TRBV19 and TRBJ2-3; 8 bases match TRBD2. Germline V gives CDR1 LNHDA, CDR2 SQIVND (reference sequence). This CDR3 spans 14 amino acids. With V trimmed by 5 bases and J by 6 bases, 7 bases remained unmatched. CDR3 coding DNA: TGTGCCAGTAGTGGCGGGAGGTCCCTGGATACGCAGTATTTT. It is translated as CASSGGRSLDTQYF.

J is TRBJ1-2 and V is TRBV7-6; a possible D gene is TRBD1 (5 bases). The V gene's germline CDR1 is SGHVS and CDR2 FNYEAQ. The CDR3 spans 15 residues. Trimming shortened V by 2 bases and J by 3 bases, and 13 bases separated the two germline ends. The CDR3 region has the DNA TGTGCCAGCAGCTTAATCGGGGGTACAGACTATGGCTACACCTTC. Its protein product is CASSLIGGTDYGYTF.

V gene TRBV13 combines with J gene TRBJ1-3; D unresolved. CDR1 and CDR2 from the germline V gene are PRHDT and FYEKMQ (reference sequence). Trimming pared 2 bases from V and 0 bases from J, leaving 8 bases between. This CDR3 is built from 15 residues. CDR3: CASSLTGSSGNTIYF. Here the CDR3 DNA reads TGTGCCAGCAGCTTAACGGGTTCCTCTGGAAACACCATATATTTT.

The gene calls are TRBV3-1 (or the pseudogene TRBV3-2) and TRBJ2-7, with a possible D match to TRBD2 (6 bases). This CDR3 spans 11 amino acids. V gave up 8 bases and J gave up 3 bases, with 8 bases separating them. The germline CDR1 and CDR2 sequences are LGHDT and YNNKEL (reference sequence). The CDR3 protein is CASGRDYEQYF. The CDR3 region has the DNA TGTGCCAGCGGGCGGGACTACGAGCAGTACTTC.

With regard to this clone: One junction end does not reproduce the germline sequence, and a read error may be involved. This chain connects TRBV27 to TRBJ2-6; TRBD1 agrees at 9 bases. The CDR3 totals 14 residues. Per germline, CDR1 MNHEY and CDR2 SMNVEV (reference sequence). The CDR3 sequence: CASRGQGGPNVLTF. CDR3 coding DNA: TGTGCCAGCAGGGGACAGGGTGGGCCCAACGTCCTGACTTTC.